The clone carrying this TCR beta chain was counted ten times or more. The diagnosis was founded upon clinical symptoms, serum thyroxine, TRAb, thyroid ultrasound and orbital computed tomography. A volume of 8.5 to 10 ml of fresh peripheral blood supplied the PBMCs. After removal of 3 bases from V and 4 bases from J, the junction contained 9 bases not matched to a gene. There are 16 residues in the CDR3. CDR1 is MDHEN and CDR2 is SYDVKM in the germline V gene. The sample comes from a study of Graves' ophthalmopathy and Graves' hyperthyroidism. The authors amplified TCR beta CDR3 regions from RNA transcripts. The first-round RT-PCR employed HTBI primers together with the Qiagen OneStep RT-PCR kit. A multiplex PCR was then performed as the second round. Using its own MiXCR run on the multiplex PCR reads, TCRdb lists one record per CDR3 protein. The table lists hundreds of thousands of distinct CDR3 sequences, more than 20% of them singletons.

This chain uses TRBV28 with TRBJ2-7; 10 nucleotides agree with TRBD1. The receptor comes from a woman aged 18-29 years with stable Graves' hyperthyroidism. Material: peripheral blood. CDR3 bases: TGTGCCAGCAGTTTCACTTTCGGGACAGGGGTTTACGAGCAGTACTTC. It yields the protein CASSFTFGTGVYEQYF.